This TCR beta chain was identified in a study of T-cell reconstitution after alpha-beta-depleted transplantation in children. Overall study results and limits: Most T-cell counts and diversity one year after the transplant came from T cells that were newly produced. For some patients, TCRbeta diversity was high at day 60 because of recipient T cells and thymic progenitors that survived. About two months after transplant, alpha-beta T cells reportedly came from several hundred expanded graft clones.

This clonotype has a handful of counts. The antigen remains unidentified. For TCRbeta, the library was prepared with unique molecular identifiers. TCRdb called the PCR reads again in MiXCR, with one record for every CDR3 protein. This table has around 580,000 distinct CDR3 sequences, approximately 22% appearing once. The CDR3 consists of 18 residues. V lost 0 bases and J 6 bases, leaving 21 bases between the germline ends. Germline V gene sequence: CDR1 LGHDT, CDR2 YNNKEL (reference sequence). The clonotype originates from a boy under two years old who had a stem cell transplant for acute myeloid leukemia, so the T cells may come from the graft donor. The source was PBMCs, mostly from graft donor cells, collected 360 days after TCRalphabeta/CD19-depleted stem cell transplant. The V gene is TRBV3-1, the J gene TRBJ1-5; possibly TRBD1 for D (6 bases). The CDR3 loop reads CASSQDLGTGILPQPQHF. The CDR3 DNA is TGTGCCAGCAGCCAAGATCTAGGAACAGGGATCCTCCCTCAGCCCCAGCATTTT.